This T cell receptor (beta chain) was observed in a study of T cell clonotyping in hematopoietic cell transplantation. The CDR3 contains 14 residues. V dropped 1 base and J dropped 14; count of bases not matched to a gene: 12. In germline, CDR1 is SGHAT, CDR2 FQDESV (reference sequence). The method was immunoSEQ multiplex PCR; TCRdb's version includes in-frame clones alone and lacks a portion of them. The data show more than 15,000 clones, with over 90% seen just once and approximately 5.3% held by the top ten. Specimen: peripheral blood mononuclear cells. The source of this sequence is a man aged 35-49 years in good health. Some clones in this sample may be carry-over from other donors' samples. V gene TRBV11-1 combines with J gene TRBJ2-3; 7 bases agree with TRBD1. The CDR3 DNA follows: TGTGCCAGCAGCTTAGTCCCGACAGGGTGGGAACGGTATTTT. Amino acid sequence: CASSLVPTGWERYF.